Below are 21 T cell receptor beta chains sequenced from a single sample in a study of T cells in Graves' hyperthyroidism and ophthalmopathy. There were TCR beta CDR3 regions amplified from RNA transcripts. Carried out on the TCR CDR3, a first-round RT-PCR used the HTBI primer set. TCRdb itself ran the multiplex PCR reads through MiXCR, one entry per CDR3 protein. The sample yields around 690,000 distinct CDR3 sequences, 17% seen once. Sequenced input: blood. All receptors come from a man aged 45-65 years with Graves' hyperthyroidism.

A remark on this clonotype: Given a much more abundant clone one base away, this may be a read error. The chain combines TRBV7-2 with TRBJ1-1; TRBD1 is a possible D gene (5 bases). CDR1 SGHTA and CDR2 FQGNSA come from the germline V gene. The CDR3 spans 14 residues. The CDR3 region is CASSPQAGFTGAFF. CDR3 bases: TGTGCCAGCAGCCCTCAAGCAGGGTTCACTGGAGCTTTCTTT.

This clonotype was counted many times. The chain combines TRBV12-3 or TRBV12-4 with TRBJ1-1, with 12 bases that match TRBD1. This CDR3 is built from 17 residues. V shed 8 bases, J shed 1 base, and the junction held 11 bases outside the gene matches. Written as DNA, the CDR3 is TGTGCCAGCGTATATACCGGGACAGGGGGCAGGAACACTGAAGCTTTCTTT. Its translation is CASVYTGTGGRNTEAFF.

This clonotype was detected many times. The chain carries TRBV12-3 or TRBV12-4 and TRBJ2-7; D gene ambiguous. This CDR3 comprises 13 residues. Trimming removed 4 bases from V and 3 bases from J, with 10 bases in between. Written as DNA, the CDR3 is TGTGCCAGCAGTTGGCAGAGGAGCTACGAGCAGTACTTC. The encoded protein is CASSWQRSYEQYF.

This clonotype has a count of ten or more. The CDR3 spells CASGLTGFADTQYF. CDR3 bases: TGTGCCAGCGGATTGACAGGGTTCGCAGATACGCAGTATTTT. This rearrangement joins TRBV2 to TRBJ2-3, with TRBD1 matching 7 bases. After removal of 8 bases from V and 4 bases from J, the junction contained 9 bases not matched to a gene. Germline lookup yields CDR1 SNHLY and CDR2 FYNNEI. The CDR3 runs to 14 residues. The whole variable domain, remainder taken from reference TRBV2 and TRBJ2-3, is EPEVTQTPSHQVTQMGQEVILRCVPISNHLYFYWYRQILGQKVEFLVSFYNNEISEKSEIFDDQFSVERPDGSNFTLKIRSTKLEDSAMYFCASGLTGFADTQYFGPGTRLTVL.

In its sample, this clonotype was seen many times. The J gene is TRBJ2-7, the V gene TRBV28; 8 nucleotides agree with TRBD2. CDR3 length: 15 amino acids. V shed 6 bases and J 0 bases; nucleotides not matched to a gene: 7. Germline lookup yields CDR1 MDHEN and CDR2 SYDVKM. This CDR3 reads CASSTTSGASYEQYF. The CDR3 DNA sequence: TGTGCCAGCAGCACAACTAGCGGTGCCTCCTACGAGCAGTACTTC.

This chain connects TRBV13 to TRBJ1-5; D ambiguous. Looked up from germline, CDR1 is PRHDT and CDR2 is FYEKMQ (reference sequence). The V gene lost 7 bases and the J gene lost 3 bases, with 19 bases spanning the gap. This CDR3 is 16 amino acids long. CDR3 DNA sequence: TGTGCCAGCACCCTAATGGGAGGAAGTTTCAATCAGCCCCAGCATTTT. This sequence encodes CASTLMGGSFNQPQHF.

The CDR3 nucleotides are TGTGCCAGCAGGCCCATCGGACTAGCGCCTCCCTACGAGCAGTACTTC. This codes for CASRPIGLAPPYEQYF. This chain links TRBV7-9 with TRBJ2-7, with 9 bases lining up with TRBD2. CDR3 length: 16 amino acids. V lost 6 bases to trimming and J lost 2 bases; unmatched junction nucleotides: 11. Looked up from germline, CDR1 is SEHNR and CDR2 is FQNEAQ (reference sequence). Together with reference TRBV7-9 and TRBJ2-7, the CDR3 gives the full variable domain: DTGVSQNPRHKITKRGQNVTFRCDPISEHNRLYWYRQTLGQGPEFLTYFQNEAQLEKSRLLSDRFSAERPKGSFSTLEIQRTEQGDSAMYLCASRPIGLAPPYEQYFGPGTRLTVT.

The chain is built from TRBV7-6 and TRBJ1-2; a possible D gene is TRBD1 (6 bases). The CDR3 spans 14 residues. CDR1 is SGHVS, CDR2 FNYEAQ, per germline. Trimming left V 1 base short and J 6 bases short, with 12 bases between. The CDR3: CASSLGGQEDGYTF. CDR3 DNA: TGTGCCAGCAGCTTAGGGGGGCAGGAGGATGGCTACACCTTC.

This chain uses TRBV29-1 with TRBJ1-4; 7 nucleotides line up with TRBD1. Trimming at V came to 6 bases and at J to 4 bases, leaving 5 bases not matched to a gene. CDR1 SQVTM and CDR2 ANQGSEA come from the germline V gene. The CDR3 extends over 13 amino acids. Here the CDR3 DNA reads TGCAGCGTGGGGGACAGTCTTAATGAAAAACTGTTTTTT. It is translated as CSVGDSLNEKLFF.

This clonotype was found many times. The DNA for the CDR3 is TGTGCCTGGAGTCCGGGACAGTACCACGGGGAGCTGTTTTTT. This translates into CAWSPGQYHGELFF. The V call is TRBV30, the J call TRBJ2-2; 7 positions agree with TRBD1. Trimming cost V 2 bases and J 7 bases; bases outside gene matches: 7. Germline V gene sequence: CDR1 GTSNPN, CDR2 SVGIG (reference sequence). This CDR3 region has 14 residues.

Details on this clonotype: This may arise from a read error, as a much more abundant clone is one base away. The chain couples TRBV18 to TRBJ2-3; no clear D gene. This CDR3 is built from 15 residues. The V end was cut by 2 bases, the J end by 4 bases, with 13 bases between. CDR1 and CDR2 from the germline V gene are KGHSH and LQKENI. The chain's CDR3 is CASSPVRRRSDTQYF. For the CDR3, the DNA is TGTGCCAGCTCACCAGTCCGGCGTCGGTCAGATACGCAGTATTTT.

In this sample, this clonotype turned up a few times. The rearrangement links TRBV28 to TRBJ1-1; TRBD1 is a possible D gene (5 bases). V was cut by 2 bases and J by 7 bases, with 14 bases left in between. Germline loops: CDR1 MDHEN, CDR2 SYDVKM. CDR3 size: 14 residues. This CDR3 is CASSLSRDGYEAFF. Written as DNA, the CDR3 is TGTGCCAGCAGTTTAAGCCGGGACGGGTATGAAGCTTTCTTT.

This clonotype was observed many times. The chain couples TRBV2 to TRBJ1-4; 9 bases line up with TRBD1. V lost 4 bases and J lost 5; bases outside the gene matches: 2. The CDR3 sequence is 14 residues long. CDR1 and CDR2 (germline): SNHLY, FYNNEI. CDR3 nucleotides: TGTGCCAGCAGTGGAGACAGGGGGAATGAAAAACTGTTTTTT. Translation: CASSGDRGNEKLFF.

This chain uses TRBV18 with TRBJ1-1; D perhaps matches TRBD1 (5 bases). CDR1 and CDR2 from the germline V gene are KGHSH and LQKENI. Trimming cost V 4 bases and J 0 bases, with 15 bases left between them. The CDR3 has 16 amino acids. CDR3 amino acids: CASSLTPGPMNTEAFF. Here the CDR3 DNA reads TGTGCCAGCTCACTTACCCCGGGACCGATGAACACTGAAGCTTTCTTT.

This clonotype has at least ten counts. The CDR3 loop reads CASSWTSGSDEQYF. CDR3 DNA: TGTGCCAGCAGCTGGACTAGCGGGAGTGACGAGCAGTACTTC. The chain recombines TRBV2 with TRBJ2-7, with 13 positions matching TRBD2. The trim removed 6 bases at V and 5 bases at J, leaving 4 bases unmatched. This CDR3 is 14 amino acids long. Germline CDR1 SNHLY, CDR2 FYNNEI.

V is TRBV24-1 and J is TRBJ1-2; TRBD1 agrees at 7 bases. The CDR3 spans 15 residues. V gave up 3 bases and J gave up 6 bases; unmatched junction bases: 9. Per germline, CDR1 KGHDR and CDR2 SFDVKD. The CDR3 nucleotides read TGTGCCACCAGTGATCTTGAAGGGGGCAGAGATGGCTACACCTTC. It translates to CATSDLEGGRDGYTF.

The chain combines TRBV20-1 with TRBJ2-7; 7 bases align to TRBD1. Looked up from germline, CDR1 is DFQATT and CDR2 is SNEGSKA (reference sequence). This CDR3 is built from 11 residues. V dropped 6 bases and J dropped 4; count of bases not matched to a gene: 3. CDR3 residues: CSAPTGYEQYF. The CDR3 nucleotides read TGCAGTGCCCCGACAGGGTACGAGCAGTACTTC.

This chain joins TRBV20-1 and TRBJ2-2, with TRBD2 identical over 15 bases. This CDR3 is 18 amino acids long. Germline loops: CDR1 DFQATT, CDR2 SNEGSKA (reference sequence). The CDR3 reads CRHSIPGLAGGNTGELFF. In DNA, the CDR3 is TGCAGACACTCTATACCGGGACTAGCGGGAGGGAACACCGGGGAGCTGTTTTTT.

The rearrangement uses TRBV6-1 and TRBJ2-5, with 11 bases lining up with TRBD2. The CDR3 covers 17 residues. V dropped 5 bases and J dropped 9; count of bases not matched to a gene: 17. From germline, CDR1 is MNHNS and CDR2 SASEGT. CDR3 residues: CASSHTPTSGASGAQYF. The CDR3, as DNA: TGTGCCAGCAGTCATACACCGACTAGCGGGGCCTCCGGGGCCCAGTACTTC.

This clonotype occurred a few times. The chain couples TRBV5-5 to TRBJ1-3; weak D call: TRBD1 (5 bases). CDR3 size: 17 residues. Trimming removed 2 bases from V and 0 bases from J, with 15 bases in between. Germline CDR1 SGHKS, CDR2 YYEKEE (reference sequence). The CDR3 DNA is TGTGCCAGCAGCTTCTCGCGGGACCGAGTCTCTGGAAACACCATATATTTT. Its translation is CASSFSRDRVSGNTIYF.

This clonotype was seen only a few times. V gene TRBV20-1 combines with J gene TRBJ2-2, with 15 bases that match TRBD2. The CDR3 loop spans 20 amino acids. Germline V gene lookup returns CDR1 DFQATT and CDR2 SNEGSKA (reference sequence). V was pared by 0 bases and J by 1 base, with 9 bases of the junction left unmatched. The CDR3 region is CSARDTVGLAGGLNTGELFF. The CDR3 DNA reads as TGCAGTGCTAGAGATACGGTCGGACTAGCGGGAGGGCTGAACACCGGGGAGCTGTTTTTT.